This T cell receptor (beta chain) is from a study of shared clonotypes between healthy human individuals. Across the whole study: Per donor, CD8 memory used one plate, CD8 naive used two, CD4 memory used three and CD4 naive used three. Study conclusions and caveats: Roughly 5% of naive CD4 clonotypes were shared across a few donors.

From CD4+ cells came CD45RA+ naive and CD45RA-negative memory subsets. As for this clone: Its antigen is currently unknown.

Every immunoSEQ plate was one replicate of a subset's evenly spread DNA. The protocol was immunoSEQ multiplex PCR, while the TCRdb copy is restricted to in-frame clones and leaves out a portion. Among approximately 700,000 clones, approximately 73% were seen once, and the ten largest hold more than 1.5%. CDR3 length equals 14 residues. The sequence was obtained from a woman aged 25-40 years in good health. The chain is built from TRBV21-1 and TRBJ2-7; TRBD1 is the table's D call and was not checked against the DNA. TRBV21-1 is marked as a pseudogene. Specimen: memory CD4+ T cells sorted from blood. The sample's subset: CD45RA-negative fraction. This CDR3 reads CASSKVGQHYEQYF. Written as DNA, the CDR3 is TGTGCCAGCAGCAAAGTGGGCCAGCACTACGAGCAGTACTTC.